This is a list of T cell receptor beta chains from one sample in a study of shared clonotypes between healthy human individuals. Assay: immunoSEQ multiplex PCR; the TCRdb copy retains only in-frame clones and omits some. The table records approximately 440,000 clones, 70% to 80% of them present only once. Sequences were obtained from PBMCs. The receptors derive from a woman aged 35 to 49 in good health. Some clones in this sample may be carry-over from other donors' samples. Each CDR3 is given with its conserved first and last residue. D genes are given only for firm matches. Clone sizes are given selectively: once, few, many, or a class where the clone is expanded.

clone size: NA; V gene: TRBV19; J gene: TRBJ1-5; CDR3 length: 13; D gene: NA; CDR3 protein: CASSPNSNQPQHF; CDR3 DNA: TGTGCCAGTAGTCCTAATAGCAATCAGCCCCAGCATTTT
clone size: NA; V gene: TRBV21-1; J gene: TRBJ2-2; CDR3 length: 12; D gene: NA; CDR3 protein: CASSLPTGELFF; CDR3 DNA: TGTGCCAGCAGCCTCCCAACCGGGGAGCTGTTTTTT
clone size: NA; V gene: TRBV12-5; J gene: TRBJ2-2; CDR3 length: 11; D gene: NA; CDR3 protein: CASGRNGELFF; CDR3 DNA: TGTGCTAGTGGGCGGAACGGGGAGCTGTTTTTT
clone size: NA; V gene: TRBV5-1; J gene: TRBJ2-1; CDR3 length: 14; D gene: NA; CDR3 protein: CASSLKQGNNEQFF; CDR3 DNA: TGCGCCAGCAGCTTAAAACAGGGTAACAATGAGCAGTTCTTC
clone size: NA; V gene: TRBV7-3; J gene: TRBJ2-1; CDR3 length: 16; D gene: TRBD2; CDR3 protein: CASSSRTSGVKNEQFF; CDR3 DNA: TGTGCCAGCAGCTCACGGACTAGCGGCGTTAAAAATGAGCAGTTCTTC
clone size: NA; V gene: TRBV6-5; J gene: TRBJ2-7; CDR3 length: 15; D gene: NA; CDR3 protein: CASMGGSFLQDEQYF; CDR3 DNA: TGTGCCAGCATGGGTGGGAGCTTTTTGCAGGACGAGCAGTACTTC
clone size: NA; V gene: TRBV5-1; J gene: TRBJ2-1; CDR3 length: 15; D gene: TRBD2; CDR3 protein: CASSPGLADYNEQFF; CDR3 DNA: TGCGCCAGCAGCCCGGGACTAGCGGACTACAATGAGCAGTTCTTC
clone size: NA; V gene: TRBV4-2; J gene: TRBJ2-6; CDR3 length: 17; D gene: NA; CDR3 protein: CASSQDPAGTGANVLTF; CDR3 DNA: TGTGCCAGCAGCCAAGACCCGGCAGGGACCGGGGCCAACGTCCTGACTTTC
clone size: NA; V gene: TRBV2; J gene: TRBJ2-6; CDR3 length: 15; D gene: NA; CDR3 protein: CASSKDRQGANVLTF; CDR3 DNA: TGTGCCAGCAGTAAAGACAGGCAAGGAGCGAACGTCCTGACTTTC
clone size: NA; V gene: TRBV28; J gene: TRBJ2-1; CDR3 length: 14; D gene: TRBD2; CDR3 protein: CASTAGARVNEQFF; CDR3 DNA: TGTGCCAGCACAGCGGGAGCTCGGGTAAATGAGCAGTTCTTC
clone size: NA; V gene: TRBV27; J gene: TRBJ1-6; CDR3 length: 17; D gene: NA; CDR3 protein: CASSRALEGRANSPLHF; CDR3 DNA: TGTGCCAGCAGTCGCGCCCTCGAGGGGCGTGCGAATTCACCCCTCCACTTT
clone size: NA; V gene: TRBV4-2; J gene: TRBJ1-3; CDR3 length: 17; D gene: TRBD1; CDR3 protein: CASSQEGTGAPGNTIYF; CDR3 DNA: TGTGCCAGCAGCCAAGAAGGAACAGGGGCCCCTGGAAACACCATATATTTT
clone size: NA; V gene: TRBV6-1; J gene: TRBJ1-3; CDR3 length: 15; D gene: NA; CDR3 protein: CASSGLSVAGNTIYF; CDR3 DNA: TGTGCCAGCTCGGGGCTTTCCGTTGCTGGAAACACCATATATTTT
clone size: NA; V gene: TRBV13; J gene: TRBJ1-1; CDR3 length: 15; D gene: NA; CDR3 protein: CASSLGPIGNTEAFF; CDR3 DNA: TGTGCCAGCAGCTTAGGCCCAATAGGGAACACTGAAGCTTTCTTT
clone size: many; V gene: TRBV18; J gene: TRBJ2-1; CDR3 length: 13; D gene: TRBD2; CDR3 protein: CASSSGEYNEQFF; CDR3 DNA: TGTGCCAGCTCGAGCGGGGAATACAATGAGCAGTTCTTC
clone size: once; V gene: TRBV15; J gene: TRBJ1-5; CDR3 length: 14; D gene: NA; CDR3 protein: CATSSNPSGQPQHF; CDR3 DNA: TGTGCCACCAGCAGTAACCCCTCCGGACAGCCCCAGCATTTT
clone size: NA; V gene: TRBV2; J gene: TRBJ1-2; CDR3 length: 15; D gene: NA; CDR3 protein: CASSLEGTPGYGYTF; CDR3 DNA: TGTGCCAGCAGTCTAGAAGGGACCCCGGGATATGGCTACACCTTC
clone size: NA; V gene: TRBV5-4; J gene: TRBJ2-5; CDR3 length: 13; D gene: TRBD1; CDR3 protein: CASREGQGGTQYF; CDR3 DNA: TGTGCCAGCAGGGAAGGACAGGGGGGGACCCAGTACTTC
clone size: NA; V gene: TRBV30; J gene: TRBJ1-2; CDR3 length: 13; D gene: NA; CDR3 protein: CAWSPLSLSGYTF; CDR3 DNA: TGTGCCTGGAGCCCCCTTAGTTTAAGTGGCTACACCTTC
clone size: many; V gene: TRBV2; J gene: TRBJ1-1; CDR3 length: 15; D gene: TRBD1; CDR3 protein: CASSEADRGNFEAFF; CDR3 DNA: TGTGCCAGCAGTGAAGCGGACAGGGGCAACTTTGAAGCTTTCTTT
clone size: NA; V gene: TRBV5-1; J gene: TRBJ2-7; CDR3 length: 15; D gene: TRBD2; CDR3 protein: CASSLSSGETYEQYF; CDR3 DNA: TGCGCCAGCAGCTTGTCTAGCGGGGAAACCTACGAGCAGTACTTC
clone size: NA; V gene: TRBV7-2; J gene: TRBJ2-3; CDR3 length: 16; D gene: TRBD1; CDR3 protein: CASSFDRARGTDTQYF; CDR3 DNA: TGTGCCAGCAGCTTTGACAGGGCGCGGGGCACAGATACGCAGTATTTT
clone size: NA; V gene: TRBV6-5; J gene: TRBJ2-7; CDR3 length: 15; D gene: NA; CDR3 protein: CASNPAVTGRHEQYF; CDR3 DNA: TGTGCCAGCAACCCGGCCGTAACAGGGCGGCACGAGCAGTACTTC
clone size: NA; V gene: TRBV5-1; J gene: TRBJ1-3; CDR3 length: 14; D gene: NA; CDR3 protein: CASSLVESGNTIYF; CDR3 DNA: TGCGCCAGCAGCTTGGTCGAATCCGGAAACACCATATATTTT
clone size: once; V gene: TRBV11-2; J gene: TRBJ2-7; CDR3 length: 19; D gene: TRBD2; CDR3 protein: CASSFPGLAGGSLGYEQYF; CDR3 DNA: TGTGCCAGCAGCTTCCCGGGACTAGCGGGAGGGTCTTTGGGCTACGAGCAGTACTTC
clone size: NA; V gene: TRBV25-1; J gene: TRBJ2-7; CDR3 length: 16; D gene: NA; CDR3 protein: CASSERETRLSYEQYF; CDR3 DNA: TGTGCCAGCAGTGAGAGGGAGACGCGCCTCTCCTACGAGCAGTACTTC
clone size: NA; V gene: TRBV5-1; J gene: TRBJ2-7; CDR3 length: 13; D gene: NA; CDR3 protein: CASSVEYSYEQYF; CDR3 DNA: TGCGCCAGCAGCGTGGAATACTCCTACGAGCAGTACTTC
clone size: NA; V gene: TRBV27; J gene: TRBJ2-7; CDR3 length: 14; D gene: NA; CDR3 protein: CASSLSRGRREQYF; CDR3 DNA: TGTGCCAGCAGTTTATCCAGGGGAAGGAGGGAGCAGTACTTC
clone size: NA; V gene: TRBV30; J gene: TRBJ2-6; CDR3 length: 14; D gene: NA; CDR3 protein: CAWSRGTGANVLTF; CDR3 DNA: TGTGCCTGGAGTAGGGGTACTGGGGCCAACGTCCTGACTTTC
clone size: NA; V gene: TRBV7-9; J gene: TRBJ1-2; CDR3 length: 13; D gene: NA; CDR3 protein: CASSLAGNYGYTF; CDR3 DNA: TGTGCCAGCAGCTTAGCAGGGAACTATGGCTACACCTTC
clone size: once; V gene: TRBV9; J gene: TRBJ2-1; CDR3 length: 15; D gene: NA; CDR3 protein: CASSVKASGYNEQFF; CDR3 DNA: TGTGCCAGCAGCGTTAAAGCCAGCGGATACAATGAGCAGTTCTTC
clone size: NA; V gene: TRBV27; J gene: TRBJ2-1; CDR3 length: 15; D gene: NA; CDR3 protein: CASSPSRVLGDEQFF; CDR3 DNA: TGTGCCAGCAGTCCCAGCCGGGTCTTAGGGGATGAGCAGTTCTTC
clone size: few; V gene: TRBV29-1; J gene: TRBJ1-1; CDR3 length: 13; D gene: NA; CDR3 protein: CSVSMSPRTEAFF; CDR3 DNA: TGCAGCGTTTCCATGTCCCCGAGGACTGAAGCTTTCTTT
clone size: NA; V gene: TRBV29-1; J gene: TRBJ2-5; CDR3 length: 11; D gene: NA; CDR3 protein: CSGDFQETQYF; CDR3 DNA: TGCAGCGGGGACTTCCAAGAGACCCAGTACTTC
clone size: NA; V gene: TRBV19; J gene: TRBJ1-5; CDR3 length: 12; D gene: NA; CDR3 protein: CASSIVNQPQHF; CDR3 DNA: TGTGCCAGTAGTATAGTCAATCAGCCCCAGCATTTT
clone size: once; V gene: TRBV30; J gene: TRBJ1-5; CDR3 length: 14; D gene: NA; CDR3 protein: CAWEQGYSNQPQHF; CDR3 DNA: TGTGCCTGGGAGCAGGGATATAGCAATCAGCCCCAGCATTTT
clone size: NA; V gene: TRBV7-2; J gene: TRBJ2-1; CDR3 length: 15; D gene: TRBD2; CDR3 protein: CASSMTSGMNSEQFF; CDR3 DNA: TGTGCCAGCAGCATGACTAGCGGGATGAATAGTGAGCAGTTCTTC
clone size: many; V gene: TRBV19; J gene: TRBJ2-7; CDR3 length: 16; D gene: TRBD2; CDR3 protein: CASSAETSGRFYEQYF; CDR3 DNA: TGTGCCAGTAGTGCCGAGACTAGCGGGAGATTCTACGAGCAGTACTTC
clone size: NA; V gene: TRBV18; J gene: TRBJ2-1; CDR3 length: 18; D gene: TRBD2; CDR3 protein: CASSPPNGLAGGGGEQFF; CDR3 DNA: TGTGCCAGCTCACCGCCTAACGGGCTAGCGGGAGGTGGCGGCGAGCAGTTCTTC
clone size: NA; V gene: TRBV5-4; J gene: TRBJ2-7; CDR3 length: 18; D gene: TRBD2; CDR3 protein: CASTHHGLAGGASYEQYF; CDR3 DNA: TGTGCCAGCACCCATCATGGACTAGCGGGAGGCGCGTCCTACGAGCAGTACTTC
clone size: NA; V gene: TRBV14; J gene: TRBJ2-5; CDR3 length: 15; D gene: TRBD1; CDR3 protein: CASSQLTGGWETQYF; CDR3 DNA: TGTGCCAGCAGCCAACTCACAGGGGGCTGGGAGACCCAGTACTTC
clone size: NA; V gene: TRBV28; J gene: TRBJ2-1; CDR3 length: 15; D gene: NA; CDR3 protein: CASSLFGRAYNEQFF; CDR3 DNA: TGTGCCAGCAGTTTATTCGGGCGGGCTTACAATGAGCAGTTCTTC
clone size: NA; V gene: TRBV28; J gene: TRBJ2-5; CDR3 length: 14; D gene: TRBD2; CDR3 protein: CASSLAGGQETQYF; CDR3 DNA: TGTGCCAGCAGTTTAGCGGGAGGGCAAGAGACCCAGTACTTC
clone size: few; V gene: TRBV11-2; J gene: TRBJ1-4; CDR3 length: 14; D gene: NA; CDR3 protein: CASSFRISNEKLFF; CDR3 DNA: TGTGCCAGCAGCTTCAGGATTTCGAATGAAAAACTGTTTTTT
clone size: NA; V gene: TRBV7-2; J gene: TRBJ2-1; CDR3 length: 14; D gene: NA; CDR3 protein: CASSLIGPEGEQFF; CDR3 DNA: TGTGCCAGCAGCCTGATTGGACCGGAAGGTGAGCAGTTCTTC
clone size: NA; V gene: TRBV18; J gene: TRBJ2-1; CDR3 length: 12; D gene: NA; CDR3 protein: CASSAQVEAQFF; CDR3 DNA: TGTGCCAGCTCAGCACAGGTCGAGGCGCAGTTCTTC
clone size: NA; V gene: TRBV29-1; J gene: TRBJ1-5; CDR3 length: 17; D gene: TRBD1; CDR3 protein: CSVEGQGRARSNQPQHF; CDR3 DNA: TGCAGCGTTGAGGGACAGGGGAGGGCCAGAAGCAATCAGCCCCAGCATTTT
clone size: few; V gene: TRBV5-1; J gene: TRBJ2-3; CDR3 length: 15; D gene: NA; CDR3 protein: CASSSLSSTTDTQYF; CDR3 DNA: TGCGCCAGCAGCTCACTGTCTAGCACCACAGATACGCAGTATTTT
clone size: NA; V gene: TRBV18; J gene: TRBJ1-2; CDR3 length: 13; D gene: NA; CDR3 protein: CASTPDSQFGYTF; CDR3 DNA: TGTGCCAGCACCCCGGACAGCCAGTTCGGCTACACCTTC
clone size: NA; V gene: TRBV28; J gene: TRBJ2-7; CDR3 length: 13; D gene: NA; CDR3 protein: CASSTPGIHEQYF; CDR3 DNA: TGTGCCAGCAGTACCCCAGGGATCCACGAGCAGTACTTC
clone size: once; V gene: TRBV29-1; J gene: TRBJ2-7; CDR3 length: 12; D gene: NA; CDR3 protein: CSVGVGAGEQYF; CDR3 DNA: TGCAGCGTTGGTGTCGGGGCTGGCGAGCAGTACTTC
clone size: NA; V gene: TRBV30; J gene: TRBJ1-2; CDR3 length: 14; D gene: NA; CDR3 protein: CAWGPRLPNYGYTF; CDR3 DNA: TGTGCCTGGGGACCCAGATTGCCTAACTATGGCTACACCTTC
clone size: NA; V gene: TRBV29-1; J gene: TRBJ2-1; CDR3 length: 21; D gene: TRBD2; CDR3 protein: CSVEVPVGTSGRWVRPNEQFF; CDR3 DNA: TGCAGCGTTGAAGTCCCTGTGGGGACTAGCGGGAGGTGGGTGCGTCCCAATGAGCAGTTCTTC
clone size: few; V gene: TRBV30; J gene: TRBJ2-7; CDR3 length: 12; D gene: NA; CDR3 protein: CAWTGSSYEQYF; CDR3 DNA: TGTGCCTGGACAGGGAGCTCCTACGAGCAGTACTTC
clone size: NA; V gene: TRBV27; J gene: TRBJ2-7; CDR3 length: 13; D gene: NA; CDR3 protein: CASSAGFAYEQYF; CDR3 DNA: TGTGCCAGCAGTGCGGGGTTTGCCTACGAGCAGTACTTC
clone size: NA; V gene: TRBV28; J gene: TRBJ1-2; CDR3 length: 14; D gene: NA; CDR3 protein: CASSRKGPLSGYTF; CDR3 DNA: TGTGCCAGCAGCCGCAAGGGACCGTTGTCCGGCTACACCTTC
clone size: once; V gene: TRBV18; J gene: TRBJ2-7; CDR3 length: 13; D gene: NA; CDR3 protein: CASSPQGEYEQYF; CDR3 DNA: TGTGCCAGCTCACCTCAAGGGGAGTACGAGCAGTACTTC
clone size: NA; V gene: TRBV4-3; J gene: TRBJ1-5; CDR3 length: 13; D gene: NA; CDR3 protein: CASSQDIGQPQHF; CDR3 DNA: TGCGCCAGCAGCCAAGATATAGGACAGCCCCAGCATTTT